The 4 T cell receptor beta chains in this list originate from one sample, sequenced in a study of CD8+CD57+ T cells in acquired aplastic anemia. Only patients with CD8+CD57+ cell expansion on flow cytometry were chosen for sequencing. Genomic DNA, the template, was used for profiling of the TCR beta VDJ and CDR3. TCRdb ran MiXCR on the reads and lists one entry per CDR3 protein. The sample consists of approximately 130,000 distinct CDR3 sequences, over 30% of them appearing once. Sequenced material: sorted CD4+, CD8+, or CD8+CD57+ T cells (not recorded which) from PBMCs. These receptors came from a human donor with aplastic anemia.

This clonotype was observed many times. The rearrangement links TRBV4-3 to TRBJ1-1; no definite D call. With 8 bases removed from V and 0 bases from J, the gap between germline ends came to 10 bases. Looked up from germline, CDR1 is LGHNA and CDR2 is YSLEER. The CDR3 consists of 13 residues. The CDR3 DNA reads TGCGCCAGCCGGCAGGAGATGAACACTGAAGCTTTCTTT. It encodes CASRQEMNTEAFF.

The chain combines TRBV19 with TRBJ1-1, with D unresolved. Trimming pared 4 bases from V and 0 bases from J, leaving 6 bases between. The CDR3 contains 13 residues. Germline lookup yields CDR1 LNHDA and CDR2 SQIVND (reference sequence). The CDR3 protein is CASSTEVNTEAFF. In DNA, the CDR3 is TGTGCCAGTAGTACGGAGGTGAACACTGAAGCTTTCTTT.

This clonotype was counted many times. The chain employs TRBV6-5 and TRBJ1-2; D ambiguous. V lost 5 bases to trimming and J lost 1 base, with 11 bases between them. The germline V gene has CDR1 MNHEY and CDR2 SVGAGI. The CDR3 sequence is 14 residues long. Written as DNA, the CDR3 is TGTGCCAGCAGTAACTACCGGGTTAACTATGGCTACACCTTC. Translating gives CASSNYRVNYGYTF.

This clonotype showed up many times. V is TRBV24-1 and J is TRBJ2-2; D is unresolved. The germline CDR1 and CDR2 sequences are KGHDR and SFDVKD. Trimming removed 4 bases at V and 1 base at J, with 12 bases between. The CDR3 sequence is 16 residues long. The CDR3 spells CATSDPKTGNTGELFF. The CDR3 region has the DNA TGTGCCACCAGTGACCCCAAAACGGGGAACACCGGGGAGCTGTTTTTT.